The 3 T cell receptor beta chains reported below all come from one sample, sequenced in a study of blood T cell repertoires in COVID-19. TCRdb keeps only in-frame clones here, not all; method: immunoSEQ multiplex PCR. The table records under 350,000 clones, roughly 89% of them present only once. Source material: PBMCs or T cells enriched from blood (not recorded which). The origin of the receptors is a woman aged 55-70 years who had recovered from COVID-19.

This clone turned up a few times. The rearrangement links TRBV5-1 to TRBJ1-2, with TRBD1 matching 9 bases. Germline V lookup: CDR1 SGHRS, CDR2 YFSETQ. V shed 4 bases, J shed 4 bases, and the junction held 5 bases outside the gene matches. CDR3 length equals 14 residues. DNA for the CDR3: TGCGCCAGCAGCCCTCGGGACAGGGTCTATGGCTACACCTTC. This sequence encodes CASSPRDRVYGYTF.

This sequence joins TRBV5-4 and TRBJ1-6; 8 bases line up with TRBD1. The V gene end was trimmed by 3 bases and the J gene end by 6 bases; junction bases not matched to a gene: 2. Germline V gene lookup returns CDR1 SGHNT and CDR2 YYREEE (reference sequence). This CDR3 is built from 14 residues. Here the CDR3 DNA reads TGTGCCAGCAGCTGGGACAGGACTAATTCACCCCTCCACTTT. It translates to CASSWDRTNSPLHF. Supplemented by reference TRBV5-4 and TRBJ1-6, the full variable domain reads ETGVTQSPTHLIKTRGQQVTLRCSSQSGHNTVSWYQQALGQGPQFIFQYYREEENGRGNFPPRFSGLQFPNYSSELNVNALELDDSALYLCASSWDRTNSPLHFGNGTRLTVT.

This clone has only one observation. This rearrangement joins TRBV28 to TRBJ1-2; 10 nucleotides line up with TRBD1. Germline V gives CDR1 MDHEN, CDR2 SYDVKM. The CDR3 covers 15 residues. The V gene end was trimmed by 4 bases and the J gene end by 2 bases; junction bases not matched to a gene: 4. The CDR3 region is CASSSTGQGNYGYTF. The CDR3 bases are TGTGCCAGCAGTTCTACGGGACAGGGGAACTATGGCTACACCTTC.